The 7 T cell receptor beta chains in this list originate from one sample, sequenced in a study of spatial heterogeneity in lung cancer. Study results and caveats: Tracking of tumor mutation counts was seen in expanded intratumoral alpha and beta TCR counts.

Their antigen targets remain unknown. MiXCR was run by TCRdb on the 5' RACE reads, yielding one entry per CDR3 protein. The sample lists over 8,500 distinct CDR3 sequences; 13% to 15% were seen once. Time point denoted: sample taken at primary tumor resection. The specimen was lung tumor tissue, collected at surgery. Receptor source: a male donor with early-stage non-small cell lung cancer.

There are many counts of this clonotype. With the library built for alpha chains, this beta chain is off target and its frequency is not meaningful. The chain combines TRBV20-1 with TRBJ2-1, with a tentative D call TRBD1 (6 bases). The CDR3 has 12 amino acids. Germline V gene lookup returns CDR1 DFQATT and CDR2 SNEGSKA (reference sequence). V gave up 6 bases and J gave up 6 bases, with 12 bases separating them. CDR3 loop: CSAARGGNEQFF. DNA for the CDR3: TGCAGTGCCGCACGAGGGGGCAATGAGCAGTTCTTC.

There are many counts of this clonotype. This beta chain came through as a stray read in a library set up for alpha chains, and its size says little. This rearrangement joins TRBV7-8 to TRBJ1-2; possibly TRBD1 for D (6 bases). Germline-derived CDR1 and CDR2 are SGHVS and FQNEAQ. V lost 7 bases and J lost 2, with 11 bases in between. This CDR3 is built from 13 residues. Written as DNA, the CDR3 is TGTGCCAGCACCTGGGGGCCCAACTATGGCTACACCTTC. This translates into CASTWGPNYGYTF.

This clonotype has ten or more counts. This beta chain appears as a stray read in a library generated for alpha chains; its size is not informative. The chain uses TRBV4-1 and TRBJ1-5; no firm D call. Germline-derived CDR1 and CDR2 are MGHRA and YSYEKL. The CDR3 contains 13 residues. The V and J ends lost 0 bases and 4 bases respectively, with 4 bases between them. In DNA form, the CDR3 reads TGCGCCAGCAGCCAAGATGGTAATCAGCCCCAGCATTTT. Protein sequence: CASSQDGNQPQHF.

Remarks on this clonotype: Found in a library prepared for alpha chains, this beta chain is an off-target read, and its abundance has little meaning. The chain is built from TRBV28 and TRBJ2-3, with D uncertain. In germline, CDR1 is MDHEN, CDR2 SYDVKM. CDR3 length equals 15 residues. With 3 bases removed from V and 1 base from J, the gap between germline ends came to 11 bases. CDR3 nucleotide sequence: TGTGCCAGCAGTTTTGTCGCCTTTGGCACAGATACGCAGTATTTT. Protein: CASSFVAFGTDTQYF.

This clonotype was observed many times. This beta chain is an unintended read in a library built for alpha chains; its size means little. The gene calls are TRBV29-1 and TRBJ1-2; D gene ambiguous. The germline gives CDR1 SQVTM, CDR2 ANQGSEA. V gave up 2 bases and J gave up 3 bases, with 7 bases separating them. The CDR3 runs 12 residues. The CDR3 DNA sequence: TGCAGCGTTGAACGGGTTGACTATGGCTACACCTTC. It translates to CSVERVDYGYTF.

The table lists this clonotype with many counts. With the library built for alpha chains, this beta chain is off target and its frequency is not meaningful. The V and J genes are TRBV6-5 and TRBJ1-1, with D perhaps matching TRBD1 (5 bases). The V and J ends lost 2 bases and 5 bases respectively, with 9 bases between them. Germline CDR1 and CDR2: MNHEY and SVGAGI. This CDR3 is built from 13 residues. In nucleotides, the CDR3 is TGTGCCAGCAGTTACCTTCGGGGGACTGAAGCTTTCTTT. Its protein is CASSYLRGTEAFF.

This clonotype was counted at least ten times. As an off-target read in a library built for alpha chains, this beta chain has a frequency of little significance. The V call is TRBV10-3, the J call TRBJ2-3, with 10 positions matching TRBD1. Germline assignment: CDR1 ENHRY and CDR2 SYGVKD. The CDR3 is 17 amino acids. V lost 10 bases, J lost 6 bases, and 19 bases stayed unmatched. The CDR3 coding sequence is TGTGCCACGACTAATTCCCGCGGGACAGGGGATTTCGATACGCAGTATTTT. Amino acid sequence: CATTNSRGTGDFDTQYF.